This TCR beta chain is drawn from a study of patients and donors after allogeneic stem cell transplantation. The CDR3 extends over 14 amino acids. With 0 bases removed from V and 5 bases from J, the gap between germline ends came to 8 bases. CDR1 SGHRS and CDR2 YFSETQ come from the germline V gene. TCRdb processed the RT-PCR reads anew with MiXCR; each CDR3 protein has one entry. The sample holds about 70,000 distinct CDR3 sequences; less than 30% are singletons and the top ten take about 25%. Sequencing was performed on blood, either unsorted or a sorted T cell fraction (not recorded which). This TCR derives from a human donor who was either an allogeneic HSCT recipient or a stem cell or donor lymphocyte infusion donor (not recorded which). It is not recorded whose cells these are; they may come from a transplant donor. The chain joins TRBV5-1 to TRBJ2-2; D is undetermined. The CDR3 DNA reads as TGCGCCAGCAGCTTGGGTTCCATGACCGGGGAGCTGTTTTTT. It encodes CASSLGSMTGELFF.